This is a list of T cell receptor beta chains from one sample in a study of cytomegalovirus exposure and HLA in healthy donors. Sequencing was performed with immunoSEQ multiplex PCR; in TCRdb, only in-frame clones are kept and a portion is missing. The top ten clones hold 6% of a sample with approximately 130,000 clones, roughly 9% of them seen once. The material sequenced was PBMCs. The receptors come from a woman in her thirties or forties in good health and CMV-seropositive. The CDR3 runs from the conserved cysteine through the conserved F or W. Fields, in order: J gene, clone size, V gene, D gene, CDR3 protein, CDR3 DNA. D genes are given only for firm matches. Clone size appears in some rows only: once, few, many, or a class for an expanded clone.

J: TRBJ1-1; size: NA; V: TRBV7-3; D: NA; CDR3: CASSALAEGTEAFF; DNA: TGTGCCAGCAGCGCCCTGGCAGAGGGCACTGAAGCTTTCTTT
J: TRBJ1-4; size: NA; V: TRBV7-9; D: TRBD1; CDR3: CASSPFKGAEKLFF; DNA: TGTGCCAGCAGCCCCTTCAAGGGGGCTGAAAAACTGTTTTTT
J: TRBJ2-7; size: few; V: TRBV7-9; D: NA; CDR3: CASSRGGPGYEQYF; DNA: TGTGCCAGCAGCCGCGGGGGCCCGGGGTACGAGCAGTACTTC
J: TRBJ2-2; size: NA; V: TRBV7-7; D: TRBD1; CDR3: CASSNGQGDTGELFF; DNA: TGTGCCAGCAGCAACGGACAGGGGGACACCGGGGAGCTGTTTTTT
J: TRBJ1-2; size: few; V: TRBV4-1; D: NA; CDR3: CASSRRDYGYTF; DNA: TGCGCCAGCAGCCGACGGGACTATGGCTACACCTTC
J: TRBJ1-1; size: few; V: TRBV7-8; D: TRBD1; CDR3: CASSPWTGENTEAFF; DNA: TGTGCCAGCAGCCCATGGACAGGGGAGAACACTGAAGCTTTCTTT
J: TRBJ2-1; size: few; V: TRBV6-5; D: TRBD2; CDR3: CASRRGSSYNEQFF; DNA: TGTGCCAGCAGGCGGGGGAGCTCCTACAATGAGCAGTTCTTC
J: TRBJ2-4; size: few; V: TRBV10-3; D: TRBD1; CDR3: CAISETGEDNIQYF; DNA: TGTGCCATCAGTGAGACAGGGGAAGATAACATTCAGTACTTC
J: TRBJ2-3; size: NA; V: TRBV7-7; D: TRBD1; CDR3: CASSPTGHSSDTQYF; DNA: TGTGCCAGCAGCCCGACAGGGCATTCATCAGATACGCAGTATTTT
J: TRBJ1-5; size: NA; V: TRBV30; D: NA; CDR3: CAWSVSDFNQPQHF; DNA: TGTGCCTGGAGTGTGTCCGACTTCAATCAGCCCCAGCATTTT
J: TRBJ1-1; size: few; V: TRBV9; D: TRBD1; CDR3: CASSPPGTGANTEAFF; DNA: TGTGCCAGCAGCCCCCCCGGGACAGGGGCAAACACTGAAGCTTTCTTT
J: TRBJ1-4; size: few; V: TRBV19; D: TRBD1; CDR3: CASSAGQGREANEKLFF; DNA: TGTGCCAGTAGTGCGGGACAGGGGAGGGAAGCTAATGAAAAACTGTTTTTT
J: TRBJ1-1; size: few; V: TRBV11-1; D: NA; CDR3: CASSFGWNTEAFF; DNA: TGTGCCAGCAGCTTCGGGTGGAACACTGAAGCTTTCTTT